The 16 T cell receptor beta chains in this list originate from one sample, sequenced in a study of blood T cell repertoires in COVID-19. Assay used: immunoSEQ multiplex PCR; TCRdb lists only in-frame clones, some missing. The sample records tens of thousands of clones, over 85% being singletons. Sequencing input: peripheral blood. Receptor source: a man aged 45-65 years with COVID-19, enrolled during active disease.

This clone is a singleton in its sample. The chain employs TRBV5-1 and TRBJ1-1; D remains ambiguous. Germline V gene sequence: CDR1 SGHRS, CDR2 YFSETQ. This CDR3 region has 15 residues. The V gene lost 0 bases and the J gene lost 4 bases, with 13 bases spanning the gap. The CDR3 is CASSLGPAESTEAFF. The CDR3 region has the DNA TGCGCCAGCAGCTTGGGCCCCGCGGAGTCCACTGAAGCTTTCTTT. Full variable domain (rest looked up from reference TRBV5-1 and TRBJ1-1): KAGVTQTPRYLIKTRGQQVTLSCSPISGHRSVSWYQQTPGQGLQFLFEYFSETQRNKGNFPGRFSGRQFSNSRSEMNVSTLELGDSALYLCASSLGPAESTEAFFGQGTRLTVV.

The rearrangement joins TRBV11-2 to TRBJ2-7; 7 nucleotides align to TRBD1. CDR1 and CDR2 from the germline V gene are SGHAT and FQNNGV. Trimming at V came to 4 bases and at J to 0 bases, leaving 12 bases not matched to a gene. The CDR3 has 17 residues. The CDR3 DNA follows: TGTGCCAGCAGCTCGAGAATTACAGGGGTGAGCTCCTACGAGCAGTACTTC. Translating gives CASSSRITGVSSYEQYF.

The V call is TRBV14, the J call TRBJ2-7; no reliable D call. This CDR3 comprises 13 residues. Trimming removed 5 bases from V and 3 bases from J, with 11 bases in between. The germline CDR1 and CDR2 sequences are SGHDN and FVKESK. The chain's CDR3 is CASSKREFYEQYF. The CDR3 nucleotides read TGTGCCAGCAGCAAAAGAGAGTTCTACGAGCAGTACTTC.

This clone was seen only once. This rearrangement joins TRBV5-1 to TRBJ2-1; 10 nucleotides match TRBD2. Germline V gene data show CDR1 as SGHRS and CDR2 as YFSETQ. This CDR3 has 17 amino acids. J lost 7 bases, V lost 5 bases, and 15 bases had no gene match. The CDR3 spells CASSWTPLAGVGNEQFF. The CDR3, as DNA: TGCGCCAGCAGTTGGACCCCCCTAGCGGGAGTAGGAAATGAGCAGTTCTTC.

The J gene is TRBJ2-2, the V gene TRBV9; 8 nucleotides match TRBD2. This CDR3 comprises 17 residues. The V segment lost 4 bases and the J segment 1 base; nucleotides outside the gene matches: 9. Germline assignment: CDR1 SGDLS and CDR2 YYNGEE. This CDR3 reads CASSLTLAAWNTGELFF. In DNA form, the CDR3 reads TGTGCCAGCAGCTTAACACTAGCGGCATGGAACACCGGGGAGCTGTTTTTT. Looking up the rest from reference TRBV9 and TRBJ2-2 gives the full variable domain: DSGVTQTPKHLITATGQRVTLRCSPRSGDLSVYWYQQSLDQGLQFLIQYYNGEERAKGNILERFSAQQFPDLHSELNLSSLELGDSALYFCASSLTLAAWNTGELFFGEGSRLTVL.

The chain couples TRBV11-3 to TRBJ2-1; 7 bases line up with TRBD2. The CDR3 totals 16 residues. Germline CDR1 is SGHNT and CDR2 is YENEEA. Trimming took 5 bases from V and 7 from J; bases not matched to a gene: 14. CDR3 in DNA: TGTGCCAGCAGCCTTAGGTGGGGAGGGCCTGTTAATGAGCAGTTCTTC. Protein sequence: CASSLRWGGPVNEQFF.

The chain is built from TRBV18 and TRBJ2-5; perhaps TRBD2 as D (6 bases). The CDR3 has 12 residues. V lost 3 bases to trimming and J lost 5 bases, with 7 bases between them. Per the germline V gene, CDR1 is KGHSH and CDR2 is LQKENI. CDR3 nucleotide sequence: TGTGCCAGCTCACCCCGGGGGGAGACCCAGTACTTC. It yields the protein CASSPRGETQYF.

The gene calls are TRBV4-3 and TRBJ1-6; D possibly corresponds to TRBD1 (5 bases). Trimming removed 0 bases from V and 6 bases from J, with 12 bases in between. Germline CDR1 and CDR2: LGHNA and YSLEER. The CDR3 is made up of 16 amino acids. Here the CDR3 DNA reads TGCGCCAGCAGCCAAGATCGATGGGGCAGTAATTCACCCCTCCACTTT. Protein sequence: CASSQDRWGSNSPLHF.

This chain uses TRBV2 with TRBJ2-7; D is ambiguous. V was cut by 5 bases and J by 1 base, with 12 bases left in between. This CDR3 contains 14 residues. Germline values: CDR1 SNHLY, CDR2 FYNNEI. CDR3 DNA: TGTGCCAGCAGTCTTTCAGTAAATTCCTACGAGCAGTACTTC. Its translation: CASSLSVNSYEQYF.

The V call is TRBV6-5, the J call TRBJ1-1; D ambiguous. Trimming took off 6 bases at V and 1 base at J, with 9 bases between the two ends. This CDR3 spans 13 amino acids. The V gene's germline CDR1 is MNHEY and CDR2 SVGAGI. CDR3 protein: CASRRKWNTEAFF. In DNA, the CDR3 is TGTGCCAGCAGGCGGAAATGGAACACTGAAGCTTTCTTT.

The gene calls are TRBV11-2 and TRBJ1-1, with no clear D. The CDR3 loop spans 11 amino acids. From germline, CDR1 is SGHAT and CDR2 FQNNGV. V was cut by 5 bases and J by 6 bases, with 7 bases left in between. The CDR3 sequence: CASSQASEAFF. The CDR3 DNA reads TGTGCCAGCAGCCAGGCTTCTGAAGCTTTCTTT.

This chain links TRBV5-4 with TRBJ1-4; 9 bases match TRBD1. Trimming took 3 bases from V and 9 from J; bases not matched to a gene: 6. Germline loops: CDR1 SGHNT, CDR2 YYREEE (reference sequence). This CDR3 contains 14 residues. Written as DNA, the CDR3 is TGTGCCAGCAGCTCCCGGGACAGGGCTAAAAAACTGTTTTTT. Translating it yields CASSSRDRAKKLFF.

The chain is built from TRBV7-3 and TRBJ2-1; D is perhaps TRBD2 (5 bases). V lost 3 bases, J lost 8 bases, and 8 bases lay in between. Germline V gives CDR1 SGHTA, CDR2 FQGTGA. This CDR3 region has 12 residues. CDR3 sequence: CASSLKEDEQFF. The CDR3 coding sequence is TGTGCCAGCAGCTTGAAGGAGGATGAGCAGTTCTTC.

The chain combines TRBV15 with TRBJ2-7, with D perhaps matching TRBD1 (6 bases). Looked up from germline, CDR1 is LNHNV and CDR2 is YYDKDF (reference sequence). Between the trimmed V and J ends, which lost 0 bases and 2 bases, there was a span of 17 bases. There are 17 residues in the CDR3. CDR3 sequence: CATSRDKLRTATYEQYF. In DNA, the CDR3 is TGTGCCACCAGCAGAGATAAGTTAAGGACAGCTACCTACGAGCAGTACTTC. Using reference TRBV15 and TRBJ2-7 for the parts outside the CDR3, the full variable domain is DAMVIQNPRYQVTQFGKPVTLSCSQTLNHNVMYWYQQKSSQAPKLLFHYYDKDFNNEADTPDNFQSRRPNTSFCFLDIRSPGLGDTAMYLCATSRDKLRTATYEQYFGPGTRLTVT.

The rearrangement links TRBV7-2 to TRBJ2-7; 9 nucleotides align to TRBD2. The CDR3 is 16 amino acids. The V and J ends lost 5 bases and 2 bases, in that order; junction bases with no gene match: 10. The V gene's germline CDR1 is SGHTA and CDR2 FQGNSA. CDR3 bases: TGTGCCAGCAGCCTTGCTAGCGGGAAAATCCCCTACGAGCAGTACTTC. Protein sequence: CASSLASGKIPYEQYF.

This clone showed up just once. This chain uses TRBV4-1 with TRBJ1-6; D call uncertain. This CDR3 is built from 16 residues. Trimming removed 6 bases from V and 0 bases from J, with 12 bases in between. Germline values: CDR1 MGHRA, CDR2 YSYEKL. In DNA, the CDR3 is TGCGCCAGCAGTCTTCCGGAGGGCTCCTATAATTCACCCCTCCACTTT. Amino acids: CASSLPEGSYNSPLHF.